This TCR beta chain was found in a study of shared clonotypes between healthy human individuals. With 0 bases removed from V and 5 bases from J, the gap between germline ends came to 14 bases. Per the germline V gene, CDR1 is SQVTM and CDR2 is ANQGSEA. This CDR3 is 14 amino acids long. Methods used by the authors: Junction-only sequences without quality scores were provided by ImmunoSEQ, so filtering was different. Clones were read by immunoSEQ multiplex PCR, and TCRdb kept only the in-frame ones, dropping some. V and J calls and clone size are copied from that table; D and trimming were computed from the DNA. The table shows nearly 750,000 clones, with 72% occurring only once.

Sequencing was carried out using memory CD4+ T cells sorted from blood. The subset: CD45RA-negative fraction. The TCR comes from a woman aged 25 to 45 in good health. The rearrangement joins TRBV29-1 to TRBJ2-7, with D possibly TRBD2 on 5 matching bases. In nucleotides, the CDR3 is TGCAGCGTTGAAGATCGAGGAGGAATCCACGAGCAGTACTTC. The encoded protein is CSVEDRGGIHEQYF.